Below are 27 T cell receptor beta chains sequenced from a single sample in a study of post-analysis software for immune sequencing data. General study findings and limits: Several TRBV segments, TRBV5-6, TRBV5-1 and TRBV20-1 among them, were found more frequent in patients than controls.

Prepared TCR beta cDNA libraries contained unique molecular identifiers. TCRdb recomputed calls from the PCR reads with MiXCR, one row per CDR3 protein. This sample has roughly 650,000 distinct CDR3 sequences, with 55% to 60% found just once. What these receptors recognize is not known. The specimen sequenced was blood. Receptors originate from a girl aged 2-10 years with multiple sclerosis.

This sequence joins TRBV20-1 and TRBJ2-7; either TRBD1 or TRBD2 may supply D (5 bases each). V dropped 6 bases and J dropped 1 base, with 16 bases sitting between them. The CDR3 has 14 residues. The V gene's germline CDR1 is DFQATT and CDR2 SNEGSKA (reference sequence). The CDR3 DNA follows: TGCAGTGCAAACCCTAGCAGGGCGTCCTACGAGCAGTACTTC. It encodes CSANPSRASYEQYF.

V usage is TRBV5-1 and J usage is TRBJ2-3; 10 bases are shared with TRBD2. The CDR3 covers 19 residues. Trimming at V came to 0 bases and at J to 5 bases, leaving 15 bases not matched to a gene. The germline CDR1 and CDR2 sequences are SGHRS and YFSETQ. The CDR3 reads CASSLADRALAGVRDTQYF. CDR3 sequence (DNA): TGCGCCAGCAGCTTGGCGGACCGAGCCCTAGCGGGAGTACGAGATACGCAGTATTTT.

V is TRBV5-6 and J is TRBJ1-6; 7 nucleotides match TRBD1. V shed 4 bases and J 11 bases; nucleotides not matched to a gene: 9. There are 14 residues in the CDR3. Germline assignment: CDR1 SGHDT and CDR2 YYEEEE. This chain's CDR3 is CASSLRGGAPPLHF. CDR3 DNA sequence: TGTGCCAGCAGCCTGAGAGGGGGCGCGCCACCCCTCCACTTT. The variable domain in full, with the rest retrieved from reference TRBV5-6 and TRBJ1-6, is DAGVTQSPTHLIKTRGQQVTLRCSPKSGHDTVSWYQQALGQGPQFIFQYYEEEERQRGNFPDRFSGHQFPNYSSELNVNALLLGDSALYLCASSLRGGAPPLHFGNGTRLTVT.

The CDR3 nucleotides are TGCAGTGCTCGGGACATACTTAATCAGCCCCAGCATTTT. Amino acid sequence: CSARDILNQPQHF. The chain couples TRBV20-1 to TRBJ1-5; D is possibly TRBD1 (6 bases). V lost 5 bases to trimming and J lost 4 bases, with 12 bases between them. The CDR3 extends over 13 amino acids. CDR1 is DFQATT and CDR2 is SNEGSKA in the germline V gene (reference sequence).

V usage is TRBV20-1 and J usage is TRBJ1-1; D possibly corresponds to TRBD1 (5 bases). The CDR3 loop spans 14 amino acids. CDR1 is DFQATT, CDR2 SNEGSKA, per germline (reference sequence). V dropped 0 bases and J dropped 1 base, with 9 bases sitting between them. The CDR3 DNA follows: TGCAGTGCTAGAGAGCGGGGGTCGAACACTGAAGCTTTCTTT. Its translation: CSARERGSNTEAFF.

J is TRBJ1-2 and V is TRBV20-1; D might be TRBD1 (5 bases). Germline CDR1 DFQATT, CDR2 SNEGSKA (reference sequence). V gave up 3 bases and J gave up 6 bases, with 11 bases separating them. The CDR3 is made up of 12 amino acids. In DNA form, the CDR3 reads TGCAGTGCTAGGCGGGACCAAGATGGCTACACCTTC. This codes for CSARRDQDGYTF.

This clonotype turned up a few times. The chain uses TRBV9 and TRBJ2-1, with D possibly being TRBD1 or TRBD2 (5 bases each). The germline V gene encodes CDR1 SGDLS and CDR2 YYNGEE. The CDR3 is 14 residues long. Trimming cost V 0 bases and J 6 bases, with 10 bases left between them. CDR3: CASSVAGGTNEQFF. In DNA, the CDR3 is TGTGCCAGCAGCGTAGCGGGTGGGACCAATGAGCAGTTCTTC. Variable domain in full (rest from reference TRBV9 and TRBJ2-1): DSGVTQTPKHLITATGQRVTLRCSPRSGDLSVYWYQQSLDQGLQFLIQYYNGEERAKGNILERFSAQQFPDLHSELNLSSLELGDSALYFCASSVAGGTNEQFFGPGTRLTVL.

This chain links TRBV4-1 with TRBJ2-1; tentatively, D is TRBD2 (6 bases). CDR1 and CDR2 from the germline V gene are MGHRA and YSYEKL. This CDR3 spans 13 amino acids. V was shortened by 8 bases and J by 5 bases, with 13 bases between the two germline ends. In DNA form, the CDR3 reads TGCGCCAGCGGGCTGGGACTCGACAATGAGCAGTTCTTC. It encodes CASGLGLDNEQFF.

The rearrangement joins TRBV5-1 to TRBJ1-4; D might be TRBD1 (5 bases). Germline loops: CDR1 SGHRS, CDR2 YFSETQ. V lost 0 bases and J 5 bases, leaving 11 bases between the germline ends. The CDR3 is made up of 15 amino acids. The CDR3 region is CASSLAMAGNEKLFF. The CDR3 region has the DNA TGCGCCAGCAGCTTGGCCATGGCAGGGAATGAAAAACTGTTTTTT.

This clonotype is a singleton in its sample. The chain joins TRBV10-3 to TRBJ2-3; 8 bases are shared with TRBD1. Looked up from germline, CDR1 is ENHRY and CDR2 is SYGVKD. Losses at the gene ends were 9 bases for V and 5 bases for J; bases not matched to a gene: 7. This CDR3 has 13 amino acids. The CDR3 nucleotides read TGTGCCATGACAGGGGATTATGAAGATACGCAGTATTTT. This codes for CAMTGDYEDTQYF.

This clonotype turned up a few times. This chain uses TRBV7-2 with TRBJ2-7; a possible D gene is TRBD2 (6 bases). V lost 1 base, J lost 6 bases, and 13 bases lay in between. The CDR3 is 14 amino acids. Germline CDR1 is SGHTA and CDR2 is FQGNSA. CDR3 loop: CASSLVGGDSEQYF. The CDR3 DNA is TGTGCCAGCAGCTTAGTCGGGGGAGACAGCGAGCAGTACTTC. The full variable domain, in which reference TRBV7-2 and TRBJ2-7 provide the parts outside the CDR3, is GAGVSQSPSNKVTEKGKDVELRCDPISGHTALYWYRQSLGQGLEFLIYFQGNSAPDKSGLPSDRFSAERTGGSVSTLTIQRTQQEDSAVYLCASSLVGGDSEQYFGPGTRLTVT.

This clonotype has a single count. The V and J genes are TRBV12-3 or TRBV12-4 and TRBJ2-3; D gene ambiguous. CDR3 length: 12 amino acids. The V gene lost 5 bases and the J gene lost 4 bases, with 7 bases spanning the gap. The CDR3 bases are TGTGCCAGCAGTCAACAAGCAGATACGCAGTATTTT. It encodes CASSQQADTQYF.

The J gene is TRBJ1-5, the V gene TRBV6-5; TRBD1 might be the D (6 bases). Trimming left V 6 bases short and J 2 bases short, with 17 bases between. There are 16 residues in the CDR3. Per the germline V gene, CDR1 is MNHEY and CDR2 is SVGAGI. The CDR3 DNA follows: TGTGCCAGCAGCCTAAACGGGGGCGAGGGCAATCAGCCCCAGCATTTT. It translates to CASSLNGGEGNQPQHF.

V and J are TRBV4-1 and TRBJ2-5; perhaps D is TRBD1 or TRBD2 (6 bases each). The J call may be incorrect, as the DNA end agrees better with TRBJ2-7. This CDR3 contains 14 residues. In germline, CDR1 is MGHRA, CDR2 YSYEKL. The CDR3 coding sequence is TGCGCCAGCAGCCAAGTTGGGGGGCTAGACGAGCAGTACTTC. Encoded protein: CASSQVGGLDEQYF.

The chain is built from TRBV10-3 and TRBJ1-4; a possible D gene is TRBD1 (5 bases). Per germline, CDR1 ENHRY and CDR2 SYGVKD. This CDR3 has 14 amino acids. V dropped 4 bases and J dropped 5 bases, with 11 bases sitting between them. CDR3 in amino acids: CAISGQGSNEKLFF. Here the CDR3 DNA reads TGTGCCATCAGTGGGCAGGGATCCAATGAAAAACTGTTTTTT.

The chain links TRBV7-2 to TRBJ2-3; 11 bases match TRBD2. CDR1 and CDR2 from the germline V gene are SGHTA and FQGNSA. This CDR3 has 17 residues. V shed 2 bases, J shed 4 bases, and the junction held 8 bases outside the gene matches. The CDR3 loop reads CASSLQTSGVIPDTQYF. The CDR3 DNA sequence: TGTGCCAGCAGCTTACAGACTAGCGGGGTCATCCCAGATACGCAGTATTTT.

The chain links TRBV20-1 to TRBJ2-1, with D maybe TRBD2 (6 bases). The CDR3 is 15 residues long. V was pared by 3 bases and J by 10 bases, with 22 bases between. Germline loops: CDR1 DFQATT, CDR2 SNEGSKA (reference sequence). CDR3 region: CSARGDHGSAREQFF. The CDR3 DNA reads TGCAGTGCTAGGGGTGATCACGGGAGCGCCAGGGAGCAGTTCTTC.

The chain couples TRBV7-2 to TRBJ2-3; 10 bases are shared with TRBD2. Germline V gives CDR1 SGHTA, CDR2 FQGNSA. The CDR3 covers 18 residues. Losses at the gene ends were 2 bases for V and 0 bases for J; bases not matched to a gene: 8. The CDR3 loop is CASSLRSGRAISTDTQYF. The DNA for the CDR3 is TGTGCCAGCAGCTTAAGAAGCGGGAGGGCCATTAGCACAGATACGCAGTATTTT. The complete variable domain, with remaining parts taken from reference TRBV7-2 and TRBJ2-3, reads GAGVSQSPSNKVTEKGKDVELRCDPISGHTALYWYRQSLGQGLEFLIYFQGNSAPDKSGLPSDRFSAERTGGSVSTLTIQRTQQEDSAVYLCASSLRSGRAISTDTQYFGPGTRLTVL.

Here the CDR3 reads CGCGGLAGTDTQYF. The CDR3 DNA sequence: TGCGGCTGCGGAGGGCTGGCTGGCACAGATACGCAGTATTTT. The chain uses TRBV20-1 and TRBJ2-3, with D possibly matching TRBD2 (6 bases). Looked up from germline, CDR1 is DFQATT and CDR2 is SNEGSKA (reference sequence). This CDR3 comprises 14 residues.

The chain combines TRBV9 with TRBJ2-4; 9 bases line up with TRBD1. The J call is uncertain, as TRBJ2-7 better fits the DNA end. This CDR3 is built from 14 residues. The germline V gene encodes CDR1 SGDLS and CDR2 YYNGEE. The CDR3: CASSYYPTGGEQYF. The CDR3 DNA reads TGTGCCAGCAGCTATTACCCGACAGGGGGCGAGCAGTACTTC.

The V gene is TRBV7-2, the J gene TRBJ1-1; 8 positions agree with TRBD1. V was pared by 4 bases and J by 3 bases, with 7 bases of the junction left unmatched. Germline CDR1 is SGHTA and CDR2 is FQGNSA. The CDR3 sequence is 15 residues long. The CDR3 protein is CASSYRQGRYTEAFF. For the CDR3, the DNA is TGTGCCAGCAGCTATCGACAGGGGAGATACACTGAAGCTTTCTTT.

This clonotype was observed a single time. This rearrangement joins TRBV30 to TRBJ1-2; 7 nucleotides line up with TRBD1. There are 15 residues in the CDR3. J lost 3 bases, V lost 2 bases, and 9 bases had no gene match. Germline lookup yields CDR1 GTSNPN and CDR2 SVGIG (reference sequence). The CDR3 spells CAWSSDRVADYGYTF. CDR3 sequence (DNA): TGTGCCTGGAGTTCCGACAGGGTTGCGGACTATGGCTACACCTTC.

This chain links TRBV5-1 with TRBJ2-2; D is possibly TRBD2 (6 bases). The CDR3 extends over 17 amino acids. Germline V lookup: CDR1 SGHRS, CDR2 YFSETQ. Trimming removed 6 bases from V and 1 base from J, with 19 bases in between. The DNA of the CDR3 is TGCGCCAGCACTCATGGGCCGGGACTCCTGAACACCGGGGAGCTGTTTTTT. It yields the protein CASTHGPGLLNTGELFF.

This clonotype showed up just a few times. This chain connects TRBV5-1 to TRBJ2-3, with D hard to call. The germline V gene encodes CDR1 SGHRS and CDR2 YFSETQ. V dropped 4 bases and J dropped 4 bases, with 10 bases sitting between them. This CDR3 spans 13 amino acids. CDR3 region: CASSQNDADTQYF. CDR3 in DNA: TGCGCCAGCAGCCAGAATGACGCAGATACGCAGTATTTT.

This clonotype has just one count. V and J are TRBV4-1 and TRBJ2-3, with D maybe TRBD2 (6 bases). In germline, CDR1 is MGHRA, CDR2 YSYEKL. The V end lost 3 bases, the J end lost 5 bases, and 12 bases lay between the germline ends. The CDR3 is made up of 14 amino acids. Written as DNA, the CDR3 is TGCGCCAGCAGCCAGGGGGGATTGGGAGATACGCAGTATTTT. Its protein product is CASSQGGLGDTQYF.

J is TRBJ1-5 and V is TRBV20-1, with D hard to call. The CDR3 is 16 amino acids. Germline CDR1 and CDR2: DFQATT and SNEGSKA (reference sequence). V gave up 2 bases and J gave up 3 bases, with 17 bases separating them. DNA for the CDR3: TGCAGTGCTAGAACCTCCCCTGGACCTTACAATCAGCCCCAGCATTTT. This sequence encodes CSARTSPGPYNQPQHF.

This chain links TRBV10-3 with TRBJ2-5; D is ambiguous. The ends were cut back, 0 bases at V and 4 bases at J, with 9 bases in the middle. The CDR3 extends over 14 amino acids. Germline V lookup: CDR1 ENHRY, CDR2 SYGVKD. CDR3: CAISESKGRETQYF. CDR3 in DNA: TGTGCCATCAGTGAGTCGAAGGGAAGAGAGACCCAGTACTTC.